The entry below describes one T cell receptor (beta chain). Its antigen is unidentified. Survey-level resolution applied to immunoSEQ assay v3.0. Sequencing targeted roughly 35,000-50,000 T-cell genomes per sample. Here immunoSEQ multiplex PCR was the method, and the copy in TCRdb shows in-frame clones only, minus some. The data show over 30,000 clones, with about 98% seen just once and 1.5% to 2% held by the top ten. The entry originates in a study of long-term antiretroviral therapy in people with HIV. Study-level findings and limits: All blood samples came from the years 2004 to 2017, possibly under older ART regimens.

Germline V gene data show CDR1 as MNHEY and CDR2 as SVGAGI. V was pared by 6 bases and J by 5 bases, with 14 bases between. The CDR3 runs to 13 residues. In each sample, roughly 1-10 million cryopreserved PBMC were present before DNA extraction. The chain has TRBV6-5 and TRBJ2-7, with D perhaps TRBD1 (5 bases). The sequences come from unsorted PBMCs, collected 7.6 years after starting antiretroviral therapy. The source is a man aged 25-45 years with HIV. CDR3 residues: CASSPVQGHEQYF. The DNA for the CDR3 is TGTGCCAGCAGCCCCGTCCAGGGCCACGAGCAGTACTTC.